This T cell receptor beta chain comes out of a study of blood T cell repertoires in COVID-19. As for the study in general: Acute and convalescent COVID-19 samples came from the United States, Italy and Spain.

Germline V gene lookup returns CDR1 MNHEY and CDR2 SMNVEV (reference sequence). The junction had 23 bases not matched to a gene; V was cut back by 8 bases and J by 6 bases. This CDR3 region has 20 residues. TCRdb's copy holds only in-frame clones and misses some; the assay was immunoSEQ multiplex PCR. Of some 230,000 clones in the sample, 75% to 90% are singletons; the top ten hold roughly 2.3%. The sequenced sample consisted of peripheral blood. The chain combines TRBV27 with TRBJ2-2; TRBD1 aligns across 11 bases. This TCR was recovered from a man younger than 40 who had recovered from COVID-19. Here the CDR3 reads CASGLTRTGGIKWRAGELFF. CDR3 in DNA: TGTGCCAGCGGGCTGACCAGGACAGGGGGCATAAAGTGGAGGGCCGGGGAGCTGTTTTTT.